This is a list of T cell receptor beta chains from one sample in a study of blood T cell repertoires in COVID-19. Clones were sequenced by immunoSEQ multiplex PCR, and TCRdb holds only the in-frame ones, with some missing. This sample carries some 160,000 clones, about 83% of them seen once, and the ten largest clones take 10%. The specimen was peripheral blood. The receptors here all came from an older woman with COVID-19, enrolled during active disease. Each CDR3 is given with its conserved first and last residue. The D gene is left open where the match is weak. The size of a clone is reported for some rows only, either as once, few or many, or as a class for expanded clones.

V gene	J gene	D gene	clone size	CDR3 DNA	CDR3 protein
TRBV3-1/TRBV3-2	TRBJ2-4	-	many	TGTGCCAGCAGCCAAGGTTGGGGGGATGTCGGCTTGGCCAAAAACATTCAGTACTTC	CASSQGWGDVGLAKNIQYF
TRBV4-1	TRBJ1-1	-	-	TGCGCCAGCAGCCAAGCGGGGGAAATTACTGAAGCTTTCTTT	CASSQAGEITEAFF
TRBV7-6	TRBJ2-2	-	few	TGTGCCAGCAGCTCGAGAGGGAACACCGGGGAGCTGTTTTTT	CASSSRGNTGELFF
TRBV30	TRBJ1-3	-	-	TGTGCCTGGAGGGGAACCGGGACTGGAAACACCATATATTTT	CAWRGTGTGNTIYF
TRBV5-1	TRBJ1-3	-	-	TGCGCCAGCAGCTTGGAAGGGGGACCTGGAAACACCATATATTTT	CASSLEGGPGNTIYF
TRBV5-1	TRBJ1-1	-	few	TGCGCCAGCAGCTTGGCTCCGAACACTGAAGCTTTCTTT	CASSLAPNTEAFF
TRBV7-2	TRBJ1-4	-	-	TGTGCCAGCAGCTTAGCACTGGCAACTAATGAAAAACTGTTTTTT	CASSLALATNEKLFF
TRBV3-1/TRBV3-2	TRBJ1-5	-	-	TGTGCCAGCAGCCAATCGCTAGGGGCAAGCAATCAGCCCCAGCATTTT	CASSQSLGASNQPQHF
TRBV11-2	TRBJ2-3	-	-	TGTGCCAGCAGCTTCAATTCAGGGAGGGATACGCAGTATTTT	CASSFNSGRDTQYF
TRBV11-3	TRBJ2-3	-	-	TGTGCCAGCAGCTCTCGAACAGGGTCCGGCACAGATACGCAGTATTTT	CASSSRTGSGTDTQYF
TRBV28	TRBJ2-4	TRBD1	-	TGTGCCAGCAGTCCCACAGGGGCCCAAAGGATTCACTCGTACTTC	CASSPTGAQRIHSYF